A single TCR beta chain is shown here with its context. There is no known antigen for this receptor. Base-call qualities are not available, and no considerably larger clone is one nucleotide away. Patients with autoimmune disease history or receiving systemic immunosuppression were excluded from the trial. Peripheral blood for TCR sequencing was collected from all dose cohorts at baseline, on cycle 4 day 1, and on cycle 7 day 1. Samples were obtained from an open-label, multicenter, first-in-human phase I dose-escalation trial of ivuxolimab. Adults with locally advanced or metastatic head and neck squamous cell, hepatocellular, melanoma or renal cell carcinoma were enrolled in the trial. Before TCR sequencing, CD4+ T cells and CD8+ T cells were sorted from peripheral blood as separate populations. To sequence the TCRbeta CDR3 region, genomic DNA was isolated from the sorted cells. The immunoSEQ Assay was used to sequence the TCRbeta CDR3 regions. TCRdb limited this immuneACCESS table to in-frame rearrangements with V and J called. A share of clones is missing; checked studies link under half to unresolved V genes, and the rest is unexplained. This sample is represented by tens of thousands of clones; roughly three quarters of them were singletons. The ten most abundant clones make up under 3% of the sample.

This entry comes from a study of OX40 agonist ivuxolimab in advanced cancers. A note on the overall study: Ivuxolimab, which targeted the costimulatory receptor OX40 (CD134), was an agonistic, fully human IgG2 monoclonal antibody. Intravenous ivuxolimab was administered to patients every 2 weeks at six dose levels: 0.01, 0.1, 0.3, 1.5, 3 and 10 mg/kg. Of the 52 patients in dose escalation, about 20 had hepatocellular carcinoma, some 15 had melanoma, 9 had renal cell carcinoma and 9 had head and neck cancer. In the dose-escalation cohort, more than 75% of patients were male, and the mean age was approximately 64 years, with a range of about 23 to 90. Prior anti-PD-1, anti-PD-L1 or anti-CTLA-4 therapy was permitted, and less than 45% of dose-escalation patients had received checkpoint inhibitors. Partial responses occurred in three dose-escalation patients, of whom one had hepatocellular carcinoma and two had cutaneous melanoma. Peripheral TCRbeta sequencing aimed to test whether ivuxolimab altered TCR sequence diversity and caused clonal T-cell expansion. The monotherapy dose-escalation portion (N ≈ 55 patients) of the phase I ivuxolimab trial is reported in the paper.

Study-wide findings and limitations: At doses from 0.1 to 3.0 mg/kg, clonal expansion was seen in both CD4+ and CD8+ blood T cells between baseline and week 6. After ivuxolimab, more expanded clones were found on average in CD8+ T cells than in CD4+ T cells. Which antigens the clonally expanded peripheral T cells were specific for was not determined. Low levels of normalized T-cell clonal expansion were also seen in some patients who did not respond. In the 0.1-3.0 mg/kg groups, partial responders were among the patients with the lowest normalized peripheral clonal expansion, particularly in CD8+ T cells.

CDR1 and CDR2 were assigned from the germline V gene as MNHNS and SASEGT. From cysteine to phenylalanine, the CDR3 is 11 amino acids long. The read is trimmed to its CDR3 DNA, 33 bases read in frame from base 1. V and J lose 11 bases and 7 bases, and a span of 9 bases separates them. The chain employs TRBV6-1 and TRBJ1-6, with the identity of the D gene unclear. The source was CD4+ or CD8+ T cells sorted from blood, collected in a trial of the OX40 agonist ivuxolimab. The sequence was collected from an adult with an advanced solid tumor such as melanoma, head and neck, liver or kidney cancer. The nucleotides read TGTGCCGCGACGGGGAATTCACCCCTCCACTTT. Protein translation: CAATGNSPLHF.